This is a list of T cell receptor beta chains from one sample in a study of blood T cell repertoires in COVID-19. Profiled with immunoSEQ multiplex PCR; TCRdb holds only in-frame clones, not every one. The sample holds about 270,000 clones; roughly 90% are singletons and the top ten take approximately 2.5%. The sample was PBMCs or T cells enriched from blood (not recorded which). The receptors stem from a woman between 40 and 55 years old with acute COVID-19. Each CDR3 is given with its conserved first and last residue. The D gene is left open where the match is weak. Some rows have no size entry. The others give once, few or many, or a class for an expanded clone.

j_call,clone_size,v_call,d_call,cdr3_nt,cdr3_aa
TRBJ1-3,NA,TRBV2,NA,TGTGCCAGCAAGGGGTCTGGAAACACCATATATTTT,CASKGSGNTIYF
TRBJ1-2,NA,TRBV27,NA,TGTGCCAGCAGTTTGGGGGGGGGAGGGAACTATGGCTACACCTTC,CASSLGGGGNYGYTF
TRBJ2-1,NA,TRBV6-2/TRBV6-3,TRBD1,TGTGCCAGCAGTTACTTGGACAGGGATGAGCAGTTCTTC,CASSYLDRDEQFF
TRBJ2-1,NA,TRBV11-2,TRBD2,TGTGCCAGCAGCTTAGGCCTAGCGGCACCCTACAATGAGCAGTTCTTC,CASSLGLAAPYNEQFF
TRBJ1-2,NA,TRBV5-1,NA,TGCGCCAGCAGCTCCTCCTCGTATGGCTACACCTTC,CASSSSSYGYTF
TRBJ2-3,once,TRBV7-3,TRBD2,TGTGCCAGCAGCTCCGGTCGGGGGGTCACAGATACGCAGTATTTT,CASSSGRGVTDTQYF
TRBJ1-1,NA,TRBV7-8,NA,TGTGCCAGCAGCTTAGAGACTGGGAACACTGAAGCTTTCTTT,CASSLETGNTEAFF
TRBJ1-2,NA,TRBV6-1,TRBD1,TGTGCCGCAGGGGGAGACCTTGATGGCTACACCTTC,CAAGGDLDGYTF
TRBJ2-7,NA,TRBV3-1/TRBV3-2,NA,TGTGCCAGCAGCCAAGAAAAAGGGGGCGAGCAGTACTTC,CASSQEKGGEQYF
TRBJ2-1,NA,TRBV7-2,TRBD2,TGTGCCAGCAGCTTAGCGGGGGGGTACTACAATGAGCAGTTCTTC,CASSLAGGYYNEQFF
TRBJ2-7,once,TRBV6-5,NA,TGTGCCAGCCACACCCCCAGGCCCGATAGGTACGAGCAGTACTTC,CASHTPRPDRYEQYF
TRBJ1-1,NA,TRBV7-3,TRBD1,TGTGCCAGCAGTTCCGGGACAGGGTGGGACACTGAAGCTTTCTTT,CASSSGTGWDTEAFF
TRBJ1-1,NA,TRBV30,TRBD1,TGTGCCTGGATCCAGGGGGCTGAAGCTTTCTTT,CAWIQGAEAFF
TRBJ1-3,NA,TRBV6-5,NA,TGTGCCAGCAGTCCTTTTGGGGCAGGCATATATTTT,CASSPFGAGIYF
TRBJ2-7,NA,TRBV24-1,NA,TGTGCCACCAGTGATTTGCCGACTTCCTACGAGCAGTACTTC,CATSDLPTSYEQYF
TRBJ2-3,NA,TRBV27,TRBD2,TGTGCCAGCAGTTCCGGGACTAGTGGGTATACGCAGTATTTT,CASSSGTSGYTQYF
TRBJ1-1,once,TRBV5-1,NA,TGCGCCAGCAGCCTTCAAAGACTCCTCCCGGGGACTGAAGCTTTCTTT,CASSLQRLLPGTEAFF
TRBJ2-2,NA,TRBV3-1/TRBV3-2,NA,TGTGCCAGCAGCCTCAGGTACCTCGGGGAGCTGTTTTTT,CASSLRYLGELFF
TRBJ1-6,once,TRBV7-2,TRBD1,TGTGCCAGCAGAGAGGACAGGGCAACCTATAATTCACCCCTCCACTTT,CASREDRATYNSPLHF
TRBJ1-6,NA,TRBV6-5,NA,TGTGCCAGCAGTTACTCGAACCAGGGGATTTCACCCCTCCACTTT,CASSYSNQGISPLHF
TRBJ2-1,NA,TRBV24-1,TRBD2,TGTGCCACCAGTGACCCGACTAGCGGATTCTCCTACAATGAGCAGTTCTTC,CATSDPTSGFSYNEQFF
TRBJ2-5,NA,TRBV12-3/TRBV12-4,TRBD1,TGTGCCAGCAGTTTATGGCAGGGGGACGCCCAGTACTTC,CASSLWQGDAQYF
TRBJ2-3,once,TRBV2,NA,TGTGCCAGCAGCTTGACTGGTAATACAGATACGCAGTATTTT,CASSLTGNTDTQYF
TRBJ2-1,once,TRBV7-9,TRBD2,TGTGCCAGCAGCTTATGGGGAGGGGATGAGCAGTTCTTC,CASSLWGGDEQFF
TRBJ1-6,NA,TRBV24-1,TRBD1,TGTGCCACCAGTGATACAGGGGGTTTGTCACCCCTCCACTTT,CATSDTGGLSPLHF
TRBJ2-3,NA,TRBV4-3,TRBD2,TGCGCCAGCAGCCAAGATCCCGCCAGCGGGAGAAAGGATTTT,CASSQDPASGRKDF